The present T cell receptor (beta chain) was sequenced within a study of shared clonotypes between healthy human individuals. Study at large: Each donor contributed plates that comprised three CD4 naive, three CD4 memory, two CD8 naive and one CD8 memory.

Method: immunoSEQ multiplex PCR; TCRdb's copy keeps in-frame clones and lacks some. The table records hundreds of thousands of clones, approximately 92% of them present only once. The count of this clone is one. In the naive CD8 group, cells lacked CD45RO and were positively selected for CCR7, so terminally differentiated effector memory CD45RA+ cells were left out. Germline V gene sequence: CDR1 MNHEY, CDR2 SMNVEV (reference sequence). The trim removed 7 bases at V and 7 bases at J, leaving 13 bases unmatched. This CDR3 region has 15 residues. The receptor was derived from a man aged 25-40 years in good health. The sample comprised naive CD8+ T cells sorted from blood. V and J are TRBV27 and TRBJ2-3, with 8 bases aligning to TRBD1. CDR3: CASTEIRDRNHTQYF. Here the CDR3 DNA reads TGTGCCAGCACAGAAATCCGGGACAGGAATCATACGCAGTATTTT.